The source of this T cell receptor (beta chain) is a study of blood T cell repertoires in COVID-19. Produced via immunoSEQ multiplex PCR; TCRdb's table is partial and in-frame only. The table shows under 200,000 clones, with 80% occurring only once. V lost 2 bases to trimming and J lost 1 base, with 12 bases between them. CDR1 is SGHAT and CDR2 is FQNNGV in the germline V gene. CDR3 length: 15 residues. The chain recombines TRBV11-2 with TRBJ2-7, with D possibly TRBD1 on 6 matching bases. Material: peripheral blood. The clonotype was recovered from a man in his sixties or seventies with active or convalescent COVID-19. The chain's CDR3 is CASSLTRQGSYEQYF. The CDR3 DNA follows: TGTGCCAGCAGCTTAACACGGCAGGGGTCCTACGAGCAGTACTTC.